The 5 T cell receptor beta chains reported below all come from one sample, sequenced in a study of T cell clonotyping in hematopoietic cell transplantation. Sequencing used immunoSEQ multiplex PCR; TCRdb keeps in-frame clones, though not all of them. The sample lists 6,300 or so clones; roughly nine tenths were seen once. Sequences were derived from peripheral blood mononuclear cells, sampled 180 days after allogeneic stem cell transplant. The source of these receptors is a female patient in her fifties or sixties who had an allogeneic stem cell transplant from an unrelated donor, so the T cells may come from the graft donor. Some clones in this sample may be carry-over from other donors' samples.

The chain has TRBV11-1 and TRBJ1-5; 7 bases map to TRBD1. The CDR3 has 16 residues. With 0 bases clipped from V and 3 bases from J, the junction kept 5 bases outside the gene matches. The V gene's germline CDR1 is SGHAT and CDR2 FQDESV (reference sequence). The CDR3 loop reads CASSLAGQSLNQPQHF. CDR3 sequence (DNA): TGTGCCAGCAGCTTAGCGGGACAGTCACTCAATCAGCCCCAGCATTTT.

The chain uses TRBV28 and TRBJ1-6; D remains unclear. The CDR3 totals 16 residues. CDR1 and CDR2 from the germline V gene are MDHEN and SYDVKM. Trimming removed 6 bases at V and 8 bases at J, with 20 bases between. The CDR3 region is CASRDGGREAYSPLHF. The CDR3 nucleotides are TGTGCCAGCAGGGATGGAGGGAGGGAGGCCTATTCACCCCTCCACTTT.

The chain has TRBV19 and TRBJ1-1, with unresolved D. V was clipped by 11 bases and J by 4 bases, with 17 bases between them. This CDR3 has 13 amino acids. Germline CDR1 and CDR2: LNHDA and SQIVND (reference sequence). The CDR3 DNA reads as TGTGCCTCCCGACGGGAGGTTGGCACTGAAGCTTTCTTT. Encoded protein: CASRREVGTEAFF.

The chain carries TRBV28 and TRBJ2-3; 7 nucleotides align to TRBD1. Germline V gives CDR1 MDHEN, CDR2 SYDVKM. CDR3 length: 13 amino acids. The V and J ends lost 7 bases and 5 bases, in that order; junction bases with no gene match: 6. The CDR3 region is CASTQQGRDTQYF. The CDR3 DNA sequence: TGTGCCAGCACCCAACAGGGGAGAGATACGCAGTATTTT.

V usage is TRBV27 and J usage is TRBJ1-1; D gene ambiguous. The CDR3 loop spans 13 amino acids. Germline CDR1 is MNHEY and CDR2 is SMNVEV (reference sequence). V shed 8 bases and J shed 5 bases, with 15 bases lying between them. CDR3 DNA sequence: TGTGCCAGCGGCTTGGGCGGAAGGACTGAAGCTTTCTTT. This gives the protein CASGLGGRTEAFF.